The 18 T cell receptor beta chains in this list originate from one sample, sequenced in a study of T-cell reconstitution after alpha-beta-depleted transplantation in children. A library of TCRbeta sequences, prepared with unique molecular identifiers, was generated. One entry per CDR3 protein, called by TCRdb with MiXCR from the PCR reads. The sample records 380,000 or so distinct CDR3 sequences, about an eighth being singletons. The sample in question was PBMCs, obtained from the stem cell graft. Receptors originate from a human donor who donated a stem cell graft to a child with Fanconi anemia.

This clonotype was seen ten or more times. The rearrangement uses TRBV5-1 and TRBJ2-3; a possible D gene is TRBD1 (6 bases). Germline V gene lookup returns CDR1 SGHRS and CDR2 YFSETQ. V shed 3 bases and J shed 4 bases, with 12 bases lying between them. There are 14 residues in the CDR3. The CDR3 is CASSSDSGADTQYF. The DNA for the CDR3 is TGCGCCAGCAGCTCGGACAGTGGTGCAGATACGCAGTATTTT.

The gene calls are TRBV20-1 and TRBJ1-5; 8 bases are a match to TRBD1. This CDR3 region has 17 residues. Germline CDR1 reads DFQATT; CDR2 reads SNEGSKA (reference sequence). V dropped 5 bases and J dropped 5; count of bases not matched to a gene: 17. CDR3 DNA sequence: TGCAGTGCTGCCTTCCGGACAGGGTTGCTTCACGATCAGCCCCAGCATTTT. It encodes CSAAFRTGLLHDQPQHF.

CDR3 bases: TGTGCCATCAGTGAGTCCGACGACCTAATGGATACGCAGTATTTT. Amino acids: CAISESDDLMDTQYF. The chain has TRBV10-3 and TRBJ2-3, with D hard to call. CDR3 length equals 15 residues. Germline CDR1 and CDR2: ENHRY and SYGVKD. Trimming left V 0 bases short and J 6 bases short, with 13 bases between.

This clonotype showed up just a few times. The V call is TRBV5-1, the J call TRBJ2-3; D call uncertain. Germline CDR1 is SGHRS and CDR2 is YFSETQ. Trimming shortened V by 10 bases and J by 2 bases, and 14 bases separated the two germline ends. The CDR3 consists of 13 residues. The CDR3 protein is CAGALIPTDTQYF. CDR3 nucleotide sequence: TGCGCCGGAGCTTTGATCCCCACAGATACGCAGTATTTT.

The V call is TRBV4-3, the J call TRBJ2-1, with D perhaps given as TRBD1 or TRBD2 (5 bases each). Germline V gene data show CDR1 as LGHNA and CDR2 as YSLEER. CDR3 length equals 17 residues. Trimming pared 2 bases from V and 9 bases from J, leaving 23 bases between. This chain's CDR3 is CASSQSFRDRPYGEQFF. The CDR3 coding sequence is TGCGCCAGCAGCCAATCGTTCCGGGACCGCCCGTATGGTGAGCAGTTCTTC.

A single count supports this clonotype. The rearrangement joins TRBV5-1 to TRBJ1-4; 11 nucleotides agree with TRBD1. After removal of 4 bases from V and 8 bases from J, the junction contained 7 bases not matched to a gene. The CDR3 loop spans 15 amino acids. The germline gives CDR1 SGHRS, CDR2 YFSETQ. In nucleotides, the CDR3 is TGCGCCAGCAGCCCTGGACAGGGGGCGGCCGAAAAACTGTTTTTT. The encoded protein is CASSPGQGAAEKLFF.

The V and J genes are TRBV5-5 and TRBJ1-3, with 7 bases aligning to TRBD1. Germline values: CDR1 SGHKS, CDR2 YYEKEE (reference sequence). Trimming at V came to 4 bases and at J to 0 bases, leaving 10 bases not matched to a gene. The CDR3 has 17 amino acids. For the CDR3, the DNA is TGTGCCAGCAGCGAGGGGACAGATCCCTACTCTGGAAACACCATATATTTT. It is translated as CASSEGTDPYSGNTIYF.

This clonotype was counted many times. The V call is TRBV10-3, the J call TRBJ2-7; D is possibly TRBD2 (5 bases). CDR1 and CDR2 from the germline V gene are ENHRY and SYGVKD. The germline V and J ends were trimmed by 0 bases and 5 bases, with 5 bases remaining between them. The CDR3 consists of 12 residues. DNA for the CDR3: TGTGCCATCAGTGAGTCCGGGGACGAGCAGTACTTC. Its protein is CAISESGDEQYF.

This sequence joins TRBV6-5 and TRBJ2-1; D is perhaps TRBD1 or TRBD2 (5 bases each). The CDR3 is made up of 13 amino acids. V was clipped by 4 bases and J by 5 bases, with 9 bases between them. Per germline, CDR1 MNHEY and CDR2 SVGAGI. In nucleotides, the CDR3 is TGTGCCAGCAGTTCCTTGGGACACAATGAGCAGTTCTTC. Amino acid sequence: CASSSLGHNEQFF.

The J gene is TRBJ1-2, the V gene TRBV28; D gene unclear. The CDR3 has 13 amino acids. Germline CDR1 and CDR2: MDHEN and SYDVKM. Between the trimmed V and J ends, which lost 5 bases and 7 bases, there was a span of 14 bases. CDR3 sequence: CASSPPRKVGYTF. As DNA, the CDR3 is TGTGCCAGCAGTCCTCCCCGAAAAGTTGGCTACACCTTC.

The sample holds many counts of this clonotype. J is TRBJ2-3 and V is TRBV29-1; no firm D call. Trimming left V 4 bases short and J 4 bases short, with 12 bases between. The CDR3 is made up of 13 amino acids. Germline CDR1 SQVTM, CDR2 ANQGSEA. CDR3 amino acids: CSVVSLGPDTQYF. DNA of the CDR3: TGCAGCGTTGTCTCCCTCGGACCAGATACGCAGTATTTT.

The chain links TRBV6-1 to TRBJ1-1; 8 bases match TRBD1. The germline CDR1 and CDR2 sequences are MNHNS and SASEGT. The junction had 6 bases not matched to a gene; V was cut back by 4 bases and J by 5 bases. The CDR3 loop spans 14 amino acids. The CDR3 here is CASSGDRGGTEAFF. The CDR3, as DNA: TGTGCCAGCAGTGGTGACAGGGGTGGTACTGAAGCTTTCTTT.

The gene calls are TRBV11-2 and TRBJ1-2, with 7 bases aligning to TRBD1. V trimming: 6 bases; J trimming: 8 bases; junction bases outside the gene matches: 9. The CDR3 loop spans 13 amino acids. Germline V gene sequence: CDR1 SGHAT, CDR2 FQNNGV. Written as DNA, the CDR3 is TGTGCCAGCAGAAGTACAGGGGCCCACGGCTACACCTTC. This encodes CASRSTGAHGYTF.

The rearrangement uses TRBV20-1 and TRBJ2-3; 8 bases fit TRBD2. V shed 0 bases and J 5 bases; nucleotides not matched to a gene: 10. Germline CDR1 DFQATT, CDR2 SNEGSKA (reference sequence). The CDR3 loop spans 16 amino acids. In DNA form, the CDR3 reads TGCAGTGCTAGAGATTCTCATCTAGCGGGCTTAGATACGCAGTATTTT. Amino acids: CSARDSHLAGLDTQYF.

The rearrangement uses TRBV20-1 and TRBJ2-3; tentatively, D is TRBD1 or TRBD2 (6 bases each). The CDR3 length is 14 residues. Trimming cost V 3 bases and J 3 bases, with 13 bases left between them. CDR1 is DFQATT and CDR2 is SNEGSKA in the germline V gene (reference sequence). The DNA of the CDR3 is TGCAGTGCTAGTTCCGGGGGCCCAACAGATACGCAGTATTTT. This encodes CSASSGGPTDTQYF.

DNA for the CDR3: TGCAGCGTTGAAGATTCCCCCGACAGGGGGCAGGGCTATGGCTACACCTTC. It yields the protein CSVEDSPDRGQGYGYTF. The V call is TRBV29-1, the J call TRBJ1-2; 10 bases line up with TRBD1. With V trimmed by 0 bases and J by 4 bases, 11 bases remained unmatched. The germline V gene encodes CDR1 SQVTM and CDR2 ANQGSEA. This CDR3 has 17 amino acids.

As DNA, the CDR3 is TGTGCCAGCAGTCGGGACAGGGCCACTGAAGCTTTCTTT. Its protein is CASSRDRATEAFF. V usage is TRBV2 and J usage is TRBJ1-1, with 9 bases aligning to TRBD1. J was trimmed by 4 bases and V by 5 bases; bases with no gene match: 2. CDR3 size: 13 residues. CDR1 SNHLY and CDR2 FYNNEI come from the germline V gene. The full variable domain, rest sourced from reference TRBV2 and TRBJ1-1, is EPEVTQTPSHQVTQMGQEVILRCVPISNHLYFYWYRQILGQKVEFLVSFYNNEISEKSEIFDDQFSVERPDGSNFTLKIRSTKLEDSAMYFCASSRDRATEAFFGQGTRLTVV.

The chain joins TRBV7-9 to TRBJ2-1; D not resolved. Germline lookup yields CDR1 SEHNR and CDR2 FQNEAQ (reference sequence). V was cut by 0 bases and J by 10 bases, with 10 bases left in between. CDR3 length equals 13 residues. The CDR3 here is CASSLAGKEEQFF. In DNA form, the CDR3 reads TGTGCCAGCAGCTTAGCAGGGAAGGAGGAGCAGTTCTTC.